This note documents a single T cell receptor beta chain sequence. It has no known antigen specificity. The record has no base qualities; no much larger clone is one base away. These data are taken from a study of blood T cell repertoires in COVID-19 (dated by TCRdb to the early 2020s). Context from the whole study: Samples covering the acute and convalescent phases of COVID-19 were provided by collaborators in the United States, Italy and Spain. The prospective study material was composed of cDNA or gDNA derived from T cells, B-cell-depleted T cells, or PBMCs. Deeply sampled blood TCRbeta repertoires from subjects exposed to, actively infected with, or recovered from COVID-19 were included in the dataset. The repertoires were made available in a free public database intended to serve as a resource for research on the immune response to SARS-CoV-2. Samples came from the ongoing ImmuneRACE study (first 160 participants) plus 1,254 subjects from 6 global collaborators. A de-identified subject ID, COVID-19 status, age in years and sex were almost always included in the sample metadata. Where HLA class I and class II types were available, the types were taken from metadata supplied by the sample provider, not from assay-based typing. Broad study findings and their caveats: How much clinical and demographic metadata was included differed by source and by participant, and the metadata was provided uncurated.

Collaborating institutions collected whole blood in K2EDTA tubes following their own protocols. For TCRbeta analysis, collaborator samples were shipped as frozen whole blood, as isolated PBMCs, or as DNA extracted from either sample type. TCRbeta CDR3 regions were amplified from genomic DNA by means of the immunoSEQ Assay, a bias-controlled multiplex PCR. Concerning the study's data processing: The number of nucleated cells in each sample was estimated from the amplification of reference gene primers within the assay. To quantify the absolute abundance of each unique TCRbeta CDR3 rearrangement, sequence reads were collapsed and filtered. For each sample, productive Simpson clonality was calculated as the square root of Simpson's diversity index across productive rearrangements. TCRdb obtained this table from immuneACCESS and retained in-frame rearrangements with V and J assigned. These tables miss some clones; where compared with another copy, unresolved V genes account for less than half of the shortfall, and the remainder is unexplained. V, J and clone size reflect that table, while D and trimming were determined from the DNA. The sample table records some 110,000 clones; approximately 76% of these occur just once. The top ten clonotypes cover just under 20% of the sample.

V and J lose 3 bases and 7 bases, and a span of 9 bases separates them. The CDR3 runs 12 amino acids, cysteine and phenylalanine included. Only CDR3 DNA remains: 36 bases, in frame from the first base. The germline V gene gives CDR1 as ENHRY and CDR2 as SYGVKD. The sequencing sample was made of peripheral blood. The sequence joins TRBV10-3 to TRBJ1-1; the D gene cannot be named for sure. The sequence derives from a woman aged 70 to 79 with acute or convalescent COVID-19. The nucleotide sequence is given as TGTGCCATCAGTGACCGGGTCAATGAAGCTTTCTTT. The resulting protein is CAISDRVNEAFF.